This TCR beta chain was profiled in a study of T-cell memory formation after mild COVID-19. This CDR3 is built from 14 residues. After removal of 8 bases from V and 4 bases from J, the junction contained 8 bases not matched to a gene. The germline V gene has CDR1 SQVTM and CDR2 ANQGSEA. TCRdb reanalysed the 5' RACE reads using MiXCR and keeps one entry per CDR3 protein. The sample records approximately 230,000 distinct CDR3 sequences, about 16% being singletons. Input material: PBMCs or a T cell subset sorted from them (not recorded which). The sequence was obtained from a man aged 18 to 30 who had mild COVID-19 (a few samples of this study predate the infection). Cell type and time point are not known. This chain connects TRBV29-1 to TRBJ2-3, with 11 bases that match TRBD2. As DNA, the CDR3 is TGCAGCACCCGACTAGCGGGGTTTGCAGATACGCAGTATTTT. Protein product: CSTRLAGFADTQYF.